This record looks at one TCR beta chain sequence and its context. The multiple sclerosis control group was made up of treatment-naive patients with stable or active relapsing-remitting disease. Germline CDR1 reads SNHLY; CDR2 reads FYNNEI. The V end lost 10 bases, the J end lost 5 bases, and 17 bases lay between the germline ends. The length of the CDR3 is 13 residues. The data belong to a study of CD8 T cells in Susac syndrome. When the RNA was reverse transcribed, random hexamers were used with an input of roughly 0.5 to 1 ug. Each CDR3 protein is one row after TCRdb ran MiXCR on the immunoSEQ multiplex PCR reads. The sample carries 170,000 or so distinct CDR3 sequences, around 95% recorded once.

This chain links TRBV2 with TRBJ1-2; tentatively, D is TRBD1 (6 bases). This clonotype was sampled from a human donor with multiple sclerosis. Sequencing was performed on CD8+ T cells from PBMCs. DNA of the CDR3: TGTGCCATCTTGGCCGGGACAACATATGGCTACACCTTC. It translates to CAILAGTTYGYTF.